These 3 T cell receptor beta chains were sequenced from one sample in a study of radiotherapy plus CTLA-4 blockade in lung cancer. Produced via immunoSEQ multiplex PCR; TCRdb's table is partial and in-frame only. The table records about 95,000 clones, around four fifths of them present only once. The sequenced sample was peripheral blood, obtained from a patient treated with radiotherapy plus ipilimumab. These receptors were collected from a human donor with non-small cell lung cancer who had a partial response to radiotherapy plus ipilimumab.

The V and J genes are TRBV2 and TRBJ1-3; 9 nucleotides agree with TRBD1. Germline V gives CDR1 SNHLY, CDR2 FYNNEI. With 6 bases clipped from V and 1 base from J, the junction kept 1 base outside the gene matches. The CDR3 spans 14 residues. As DNA, the CDR3 is TGTGCCAGCAGGGACAGGGGATCTGGAAACACCATATATTTT. Its protein is CASRDRGSGNTIYF.

This clone has a single count. The chain joins TRBV5-6 to TRBJ1-4; no clear D gene. The CDR3 has 15 residues. Trimming cost V 4 bases and J 8 bases, with 18 bases left between them. Looked up from germline, CDR1 is SGHDT and CDR2 is YYEEEE. CDR3 DNA sequence: TGTGCCAGCAGCGCGGGCCGCGGCGGCTGGGAAAAACTGTTTTTT. Protein product: CASSAGRGGWEKLFF.

This chain joins TRBV5-1 and TRBJ2-2, with D possibly TRBD2 on 5 matching bases. This CDR3 contains 15 residues. V was clipped by 0 bases and J by 4 bases, with 10 bases between them. Germline loops: CDR1 SGHRS, CDR2 YFSETQ. CDR3 loop: CASSLGGSGTGELFF. The CDR3 DNA sequence: TGCGCCAGCAGCTTGGGAGGGAGTGGCACCGGGGAGCTGTTTTTT.